This T cell receptor (beta chain) is drawn from a study of shared clonotypes between healthy human individuals. Findings and caveats of the study: Shared clonotypes across all four donors exceeded non-shared ones in generation probability.

The donor population consisted of healthy HIV-negative adults with no recent acute infections or vaccinations. Per the germline V gene, CDR1 is SGHTA and CDR2 is FQGNSA. The V segment lost 5 bases and the J segment 0 bases; nucleotides outside the gene matches: 7. The CDR3 has 17 residues. Points on this clone: The target antigen is unknown.

Splitting of each subset's genomic DNA was done evenly across several immunoSEQ plates. Replicate PCRs from sorted subsets contained 200 ng DNA, which is roughly 30,000 T cell genomes. Data came from immunoSEQ multiplex PCR; TCRdb stores just in-frame clones and leaves some out. This sample has 550,000 to 850,000 clones, with approximately 77% found just once. The sample comprised memory CD4+ T cells sorted from blood. The sample's subset: CD45RA-negative fraction. The clonotype originates from a woman in her 30s in good health. The chain recombines TRBV7-2 with TRBJ2-1; TRBD1 agrees at 10 bases. This CDR3 is CASSTRTGGGSYNEQFF. Written as DNA, the CDR3 is TGTGCCAGCAGCACCAGGACAGGGGGAGGCTCCTACAATGAGCAGTTCTTC.